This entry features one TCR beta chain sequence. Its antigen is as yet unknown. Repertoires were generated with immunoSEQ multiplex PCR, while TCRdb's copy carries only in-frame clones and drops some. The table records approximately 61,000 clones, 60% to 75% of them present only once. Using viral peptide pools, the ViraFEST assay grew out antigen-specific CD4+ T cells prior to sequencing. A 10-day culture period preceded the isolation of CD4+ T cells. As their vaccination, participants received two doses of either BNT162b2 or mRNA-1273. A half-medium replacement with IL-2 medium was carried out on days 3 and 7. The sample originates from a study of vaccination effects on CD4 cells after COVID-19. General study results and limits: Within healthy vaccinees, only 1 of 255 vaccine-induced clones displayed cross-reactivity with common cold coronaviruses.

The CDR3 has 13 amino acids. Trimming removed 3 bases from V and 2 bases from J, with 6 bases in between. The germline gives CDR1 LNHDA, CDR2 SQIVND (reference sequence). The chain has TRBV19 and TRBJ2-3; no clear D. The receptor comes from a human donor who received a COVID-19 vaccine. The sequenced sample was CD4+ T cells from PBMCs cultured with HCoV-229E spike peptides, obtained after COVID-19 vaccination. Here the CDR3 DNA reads TGTGCCAGTAGTATCCAGTTCACAGATACGCAGTATTTT. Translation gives CASSIQFTDTQYF.